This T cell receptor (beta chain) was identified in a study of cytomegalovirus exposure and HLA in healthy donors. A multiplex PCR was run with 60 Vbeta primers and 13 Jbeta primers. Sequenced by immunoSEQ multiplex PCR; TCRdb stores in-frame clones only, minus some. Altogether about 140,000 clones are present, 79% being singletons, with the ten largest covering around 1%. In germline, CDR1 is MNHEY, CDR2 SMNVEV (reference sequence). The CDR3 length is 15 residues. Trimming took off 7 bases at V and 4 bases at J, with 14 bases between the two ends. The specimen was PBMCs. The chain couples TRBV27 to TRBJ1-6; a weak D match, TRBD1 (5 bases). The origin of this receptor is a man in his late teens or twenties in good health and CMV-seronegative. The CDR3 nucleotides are TGTGCCAGCACTTCGCGGGACCTTTATAATTCACCCCTCCACTTT. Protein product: CASTSRDLYNSPLHF.